These 5 T cell receptor beta chains originate from one sample sequenced in a study of cytomegalovirus exposure and HLA in healthy donors. The data were produced by immunoSEQ multiplex PCR, yet TCRdb's version contains in-frame clones alone and is incomplete. The sample gives approximately 59,000 clones, approximately 92% of which show up once; about 5.2% is in the top ten. The sample was PBMCs. These receptors all come from a man aged 18 to 29 in good health and CMV-seropositive.

The V and J genes are TRBV12-2 and TRBJ2-1; the table gives TRBD2 as D, unverified against the DNA. TRBV12-2 is termed a pseudogene. The CDR3 is 19 amino acids. CDR3 nucleotides: TGTGCAAGTCGCTTAAACCCTAGTGGGGGCGGGAGAAATAGGGATGAGCAGTTCTTC. Amino acid sequence: CASRLNPSGGGRNRDEQFF.

This sequence joins TRBV5-1 and TRBJ2-7; 8 bases are shared with TRBD2. The CDR3 length is 12 residues. The J segment lost 6 bases and the V segment lost 4 bases, leaving 3 bases of the junction unmatched. The V gene's germline CDR1 is SGHRS and CDR2 YFSETQ. CDR3 sequence: CASSAGRAEQYF. The CDR3 nucleotides are TGCGCCAGCAGCGCCGGGAGGGCCGAGCAGTACTTC.

The chain has TRBV10-3 and TRBJ2-1, with TRBD2 matching over 9 bases. Germline assignment: CDR1 ENHRY and CDR2 SYGVKD. Germline trimming cut 3 bases from V and 5 bases from J; bases unmatched to any gene: 8. This CDR3 spans 16 amino acids. CDR3 sequence: CAISEAVLAGNNEQFF. The CDR3 DNA sequence: TGTGCCATCAGTGAAGCCGTTCTAGCGGGAAACAATGAGCAGTTCTTC.

This clone is classed as medium-sized (0.01 to 0.1%). The V and J genes are TRBV5-1 and TRBJ2-7, with a possible D match to TRBD1 (6 bases). CDR3 length: 14 amino acids. Trimming pared 6 bases from V and 12 bases from J, leaving 25 bases between. In germline, CDR1 is SGHRS, CDR2 YFSETQ. The CDR3 DNA reads as TGCGCCAGCATCTGTAACAGGACTCCCCTACAGGGGTACTTC. Protein sequence: CASICNRTPLQGYF.

This sequence joins TRBV30 and TRBJ2-2; 8 bases are a match to TRBD2. The CDR3 spans 15 residues. V trimming: 0 bases; J trimming: 7 bases; junction bases outside the gene matches: 7. Germline V lookup: CDR1 GTSNPN, CDR2 SVGIG (reference sequence). The CDR3 DNA reads TGTGCCTGGAGTGTAGGGGTCAGCGGGGGCGGGGAGCTGTTTTTT. It specifies CAWSVGVSGGGELFF.